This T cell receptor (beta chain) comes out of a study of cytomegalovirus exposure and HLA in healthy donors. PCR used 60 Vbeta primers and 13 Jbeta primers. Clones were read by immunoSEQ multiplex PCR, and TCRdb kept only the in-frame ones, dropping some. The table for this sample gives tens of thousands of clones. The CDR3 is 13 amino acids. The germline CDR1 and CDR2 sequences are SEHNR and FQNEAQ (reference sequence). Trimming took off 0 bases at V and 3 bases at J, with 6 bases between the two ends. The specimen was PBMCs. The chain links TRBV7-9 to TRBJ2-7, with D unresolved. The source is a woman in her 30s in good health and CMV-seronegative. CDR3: CASSLASSYEQYF. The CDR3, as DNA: TGTGCCAGCAGCTTAGCGTCCAGCTACGAGCAGTACTTC.